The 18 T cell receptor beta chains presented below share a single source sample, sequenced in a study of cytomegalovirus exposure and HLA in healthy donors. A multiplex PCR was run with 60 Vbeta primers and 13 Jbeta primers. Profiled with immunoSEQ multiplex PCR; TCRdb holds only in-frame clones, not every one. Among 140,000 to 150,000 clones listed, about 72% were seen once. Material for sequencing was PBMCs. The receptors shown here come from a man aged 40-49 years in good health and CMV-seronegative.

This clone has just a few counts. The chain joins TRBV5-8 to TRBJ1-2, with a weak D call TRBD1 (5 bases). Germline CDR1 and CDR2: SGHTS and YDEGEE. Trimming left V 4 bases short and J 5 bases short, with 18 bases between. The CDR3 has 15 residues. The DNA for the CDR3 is TGTGCCAGCAGCCTGGGGTCGCGTGGGGGGTATGGCTACACCTTC. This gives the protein CASSLGSRGGYGYTF.

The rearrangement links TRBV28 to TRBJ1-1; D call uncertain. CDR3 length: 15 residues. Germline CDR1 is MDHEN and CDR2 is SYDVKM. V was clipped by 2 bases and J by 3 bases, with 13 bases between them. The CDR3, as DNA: TGTGCCAGCAGTTTAAAGTATCCGGGAGACACTGAAGCTTTCTTT. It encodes CASSLKYPGDTEAFF.

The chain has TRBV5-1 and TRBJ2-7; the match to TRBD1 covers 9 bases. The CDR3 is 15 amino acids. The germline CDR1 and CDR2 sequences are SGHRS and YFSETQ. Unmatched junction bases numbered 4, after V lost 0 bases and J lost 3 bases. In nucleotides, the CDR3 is TGCGCCAGCAGCTTGGAAGGACAGGGGTTCTACGAGCAGTACTTC. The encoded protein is CASSLEGQGFYEQYF.

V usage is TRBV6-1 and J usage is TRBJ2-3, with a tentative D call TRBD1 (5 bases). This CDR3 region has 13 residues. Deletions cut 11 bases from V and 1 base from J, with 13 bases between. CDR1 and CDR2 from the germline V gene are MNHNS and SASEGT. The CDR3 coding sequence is TGTGCCGGAAGACAGAGCGGCACAGATACGCAGTATTTT. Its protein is CAGRQSGTDTQYF.

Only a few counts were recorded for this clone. CDR3: CASQGPPAGELFF. CDR3 sequence (DNA): TGTGCCAGCCAGGGGCCACCGGCCGGGGAGCTGTTTTTT. The rearrangement links TRBV6-1 to TRBJ2-2; tentatively, D is TRBD1 (6 bases). CDR1 is MNHNS, CDR2 SASEGT, per germline. Deletions cut 8 bases from V and 6 bases from J, with 13 bases between. This CDR3 is 13 amino acids long.

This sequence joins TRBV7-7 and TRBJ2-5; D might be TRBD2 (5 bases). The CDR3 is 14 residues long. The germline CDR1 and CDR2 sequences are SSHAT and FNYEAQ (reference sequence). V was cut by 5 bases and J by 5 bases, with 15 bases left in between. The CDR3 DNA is TGTGCCAGCAGCCCGGTCCTACGAGGGGAGACCCAGTACTTC. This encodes CASSPVLRGETQYF.

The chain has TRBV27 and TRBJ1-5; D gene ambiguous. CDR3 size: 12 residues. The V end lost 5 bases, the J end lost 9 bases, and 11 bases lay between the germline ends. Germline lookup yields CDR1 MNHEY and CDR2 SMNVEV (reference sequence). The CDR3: CASSPRRGPQHF. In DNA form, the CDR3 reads TGTGCCAGCAGTCCCCGCCGGGGGCCCCAGCATTTT.

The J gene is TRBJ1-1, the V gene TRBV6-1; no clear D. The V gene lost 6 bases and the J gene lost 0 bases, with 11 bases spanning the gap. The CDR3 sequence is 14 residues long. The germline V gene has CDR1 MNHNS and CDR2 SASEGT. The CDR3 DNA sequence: TGTGCCAGCAGACATGACTGGATGAACACTGAAGCTTTCTTT. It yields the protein CASRHDWMNTEAFF.

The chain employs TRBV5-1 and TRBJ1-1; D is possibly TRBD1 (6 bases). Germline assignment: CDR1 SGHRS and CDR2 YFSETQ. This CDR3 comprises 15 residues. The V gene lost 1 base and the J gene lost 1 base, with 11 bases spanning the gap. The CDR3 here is CASSLTGTSNTEAFF. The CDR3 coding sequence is TGCGCCAGCAGCTTGACAGGGACCTCGAACACTGAAGCTTTCTTT.

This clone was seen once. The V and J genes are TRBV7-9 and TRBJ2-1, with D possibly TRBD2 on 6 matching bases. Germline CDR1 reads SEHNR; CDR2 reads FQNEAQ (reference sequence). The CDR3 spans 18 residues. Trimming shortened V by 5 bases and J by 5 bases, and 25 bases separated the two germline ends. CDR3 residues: CASSPLRLVGMSNNEQFF. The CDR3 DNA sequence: TGTGCCAGCAGCCCACTAAGACTAGTCGGGATGTCTAACAATGAGCAGTTCTTC.

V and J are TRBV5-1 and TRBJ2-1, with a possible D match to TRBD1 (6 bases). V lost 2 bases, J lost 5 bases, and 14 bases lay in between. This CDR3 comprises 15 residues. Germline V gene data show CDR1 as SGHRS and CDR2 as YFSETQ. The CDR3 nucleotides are TGCGCCAGCAGCTTAGTCGCAGGGGCAAACAATGAGCAGTTCTTC. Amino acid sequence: CASSLVAGANNEQFF. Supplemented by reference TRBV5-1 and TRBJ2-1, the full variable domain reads KAGVTQTPRYLIKTRGQQVTLSCSPISGHRSVSWYQQTPGQGLQFLFEYFSETQRNKGNFPGRFSGRQFSNSRSEMNVSTLELGDSALYLCASSLVAGANNEQFFGPGTRLTVL.

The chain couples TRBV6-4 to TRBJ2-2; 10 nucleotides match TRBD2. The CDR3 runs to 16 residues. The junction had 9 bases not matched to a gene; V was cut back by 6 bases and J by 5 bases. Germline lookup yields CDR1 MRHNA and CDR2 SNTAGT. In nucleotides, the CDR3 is TGTGCCAGCAGCCCGAAGCGGGGGGGCCTGACCGGGGAGCTGTTTTTT. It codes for CASSPKRGGLTGELFF.

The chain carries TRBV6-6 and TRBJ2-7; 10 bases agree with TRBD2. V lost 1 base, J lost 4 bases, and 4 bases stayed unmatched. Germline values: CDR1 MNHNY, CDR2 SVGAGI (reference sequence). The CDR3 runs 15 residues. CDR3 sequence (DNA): TGTGCCAGCAGTTACTACAGCGGGGGGGAATACGAGCAGTACTTC. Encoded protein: CASSYYSGGEYEQYF.

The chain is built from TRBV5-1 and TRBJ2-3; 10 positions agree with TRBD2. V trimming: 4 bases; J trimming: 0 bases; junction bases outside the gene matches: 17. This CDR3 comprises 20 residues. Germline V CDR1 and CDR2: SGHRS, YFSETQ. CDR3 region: CASSPGPLTSGVPSTDTQYF. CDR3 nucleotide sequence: TGCGCCAGCAGCCCCGGGCCCCTAACTAGCGGGGTCCCTAGCACAGATACGCAGTATTTT.

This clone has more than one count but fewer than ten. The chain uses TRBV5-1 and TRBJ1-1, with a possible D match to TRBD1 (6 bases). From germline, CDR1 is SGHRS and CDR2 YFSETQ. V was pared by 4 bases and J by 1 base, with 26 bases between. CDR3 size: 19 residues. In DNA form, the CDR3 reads TGCGCCAGCAGCCCATGGGAAAGACAGGTTCTCACGAAGAACACTGAAGCTTTCTTT. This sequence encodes CASSPWERQVLTKNTEAFF.

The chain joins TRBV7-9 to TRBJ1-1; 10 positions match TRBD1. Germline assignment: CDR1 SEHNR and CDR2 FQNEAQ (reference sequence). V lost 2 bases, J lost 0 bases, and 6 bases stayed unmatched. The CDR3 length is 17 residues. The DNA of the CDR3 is TGTGCCAGCAGCTTATGGACAGGGGGGCTCATGAACACTGAAGCTTTCTTT. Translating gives CASSLWTGGLMNTEAFF.

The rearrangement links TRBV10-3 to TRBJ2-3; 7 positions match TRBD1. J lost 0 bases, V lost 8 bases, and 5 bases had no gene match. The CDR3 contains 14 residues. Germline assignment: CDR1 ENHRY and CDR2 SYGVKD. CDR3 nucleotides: TGTGCCATCTGCACGGGACAGAGCACAGATACGCAGTATTTT. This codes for CAICTGQSTDTQYF.

The CDR3 reads CASSPAQGQPYEQYF. The CDR3 coding sequence is TGCGCCAGCAGCCCCGCCCAAGGACAGCCCTACGAGCAGTACTTC. The chain links TRBV5-1 to TRBJ2-7, with D possibly being TRBD1 (6 bases). Germline CDR1 and CDR2: SGHRS and YFSETQ. This CDR3 region has 15 residues. V was shortened by 4 bases and J by 2 bases, with 16 bases between the two germline ends. Full variable domain (rest looked up from reference TRBV5-1 and TRBJ2-7): KAGVTQTPRYLIKTRGQQVTLSCSPISGHRSVSWYQQTPGQGLQFLFEYFSETQRNKGNFPGRFSGRQFSNSRSEMNVSTLELGDSALYLCASSPAQGQPYEQYFGPGTRLTVT.